Presented here are 29 T cell receptor beta chains from one specimen sequenced in a study of blood T cell repertoires in COVID-19. Clones were read by immunoSEQ multiplex PCR, and TCRdb kept only the in-frame ones, dropping some. The sample comprises a few hundred thousand clones, 70% to 90% of which are singletons, and under 6% rests with the top ten. Sequencing input: PBMCs or T cells enriched from blood (not recorded which). All receptors come from a woman aged 25 to 39 who had recovered from COVID-19.

The chain employs TRBV10-1 and TRBJ2-5; the D gene is possibly TRBD2 (7 bases). V was trimmed by 6 bases and J by 1 base, leaving 18 bases between them. Looked up from germline, CDR1 is WNHNN and CDR2 is SYGVQD (reference sequence). The CDR3 spans 16 residues. The CDR3, as DNA: TGCGCCAGCAGGAGGGGGGGACCGGGCGTCCAAGAGACCCAGTACTTC. It is translated as CASRRGGPGVQETQYF.

The chain joins TRBV30 to TRBJ1-4; D may be TRBD1 (5 bases). Germline lookup yields CDR1 GTSNPN and CDR2 SVGIG (reference sequence). The CDR3 is 13 amino acids. V was cut by 5 bases and J by 8 bases, with 15 bases left in between. CDR3 nucleotides: TGTGCCTGGCTCGGCAGGGTTAGCGAAAAACTGTTTTTT. This gives the protein CAWLGRVSEKLFF.

The chain couples TRBV9 to TRBJ1-2; maybe TRBD1 (6 bases). Between the trimmed V and J ends, which lost 0 bases and 4 bases, there was a span of 16 bases. The CDR3 is 16 residues long. Germline V CDR1 and CDR2: SGDLS, YYNGEE. For the CDR3, the DNA is TGTGCCAGCAGCGTAGTAACCCAGGGGACGATCTATGGCTACACCTTC. It translates to CASSVVTQGTIYGYTF.

The table lists this clone with a count of one. The genes are TRBV4-1 and TRBJ1-5; no definite D call. The CDR3 length is 14 residues. The ends were cut back, 4 bases at V and 7 bases at J, with 14 bases in the middle. Germline CDR1 MGHRA, CDR2 YSYEKL. CDR3 sequence reads: CASSLRVTPQPQHF. As DNA, the CDR3 is TGCGCCAGCAGCCTTCGGGTCACTCCCCAGCCCCAGCATTTT.

The gene calls are TRBV4-2 and TRBJ2-5, with TRBD2 matching over 15 bases. With 9 bases clipped from V and 0 bases from J, the junction kept 11 bases outside the gene matches. This CDR3 has 18 residues. Germline assignment: CDR1 LGHNA and CDR2 YNFKEQ. CDR3 coding DNA: TGTGCCAGAGGGACCTCCGGGACTAGCGGGGGGTACCAAGAGACCCAGTACTTC. Protein sequence: CARGTSGTSGGYQETQYF.

The DNA for the CDR3 is TGTGCCAGCAGCTTCGGTCTAAATCAGCCCCAGCATTTT. The encoded protein is CASSFGLNQPQHF. The chain combines TRBV11-2 with TRBJ1-5; the D is unclear. This CDR3 spans 13 amino acids. Germline CDR1 and CDR2: SGHAT and FQNNGV. Trimming pared 3 bases from V and 4 bases from J, leaving 7 bases between.

The chain combines TRBV10-1 with TRBJ2-1; 13 nucleotides match TRBD2. This CDR3 region has 16 residues. Germline trimming cut 8 bases from V and 7 bases from J; bases unmatched to any gene: 11. Per the germline V gene, CDR1 is WNHNN and CDR2 is SYGVQD (reference sequence). The DNA for the CDR3 is TGCGCCAGCTCCCCGCGGGGGACTAGCGGGGCTAATGAGCAGTTCTTC. Translation gives CASSPRGTSGANEQFF.

This clone was seen once. CDR3 protein: CASSPTGVGVQYF. The DNA for the CDR3 is TGCGCCAGCAGCCCCACAGGGGTCGGAGTGCAGTACTTC. The V and J genes are TRBV4-1 and TRBJ2-7; 7 bases map to TRBD1. V shed 4 bases and J 9 bases; nucleotides not matched to a gene: 9. Germline CDR1 is MGHRA and CDR2 is YSYEKL. The CDR3 spans 13 residues.

The rearrangement joins TRBV6-5 to TRBJ2-5; tentatively, D is TRBD2 (6 bases). V was pared by 1 base and J by 5 bases, with 11 bases between. This CDR3 comprises 14 residues. Germline CDR1 reads MNHEY; CDR2 reads SVGAGI. The CDR3 DNA is TGTGCCAGCAGTTACTTTGGAGGAGGGGAGACCCAGTACTTC. It yields the protein CASSYFGGGETQYF.

The chain joins TRBV18 to TRBJ1-2; possibly TRBD1 for D (5 bases). V gave up 1 base and J gave up 8 bases, with 14 bases separating them. This CDR3 spans 14 amino acids. Germline CDR1 and CDR2: KGHSH and LQKENI. The CDR3 coding sequence is TGTGCCAGCTCACCACTCGGCAGGGTGGGAGGCTACACCTTC. Residues: CASSPLGRVGGYTF.

This chain uses TRBV27 with TRBJ2-7, with a tentative D call TRBD1 (6 bases). CDR1 MNHEY and CDR2 SMNVEV come from the germline V gene (reference sequence). Trimming cost V 8 bases and J 3 bases, with 17 bases left between them. The CDR3 contains 14 residues. CDR3 in amino acids: CASGNTGRVYEQYF. The CDR3, as DNA: TGTGCCAGCGGAAATACAGGGAGAGTCTACGAGCAGTACTTC.

The chain recombines TRBV5-4 with TRBJ2-5; 10 bases map to TRBD2. The CDR3 has 16 residues. Germline CDR1 and CDR2: SGHNT and YYREEE (reference sequence). V was clipped by 5 bases and J by 2 bases; unmatched bases: 9. The CDR3 nucleotides read TGTGCCAGCAGATCGGGACTAGCGAATCGACAAGAGACCCAGTACTTC. It encodes CASRSGLANRQETQYF.

DNA of the CDR3: TGTGCCAGCAGCAAGAGGGCAGGGGCGGATGGTGGCTACACCTTC. It codes for CASSKRAGADGGYTF. The chain combines TRBV9 with TRBJ1-2, with a weak D call TRBD1 (6 bases). The CDR3 is made up of 15 amino acids. In germline, CDR1 is SGDLS, CDR2 YYNGEE. The V gene lost 4 bases and the J gene lost 7 bases, with 20 bases spanning the gap.

The chain uses TRBV30 and TRBJ1-5; 9 nucleotides agree with TRBD1. V lost 0 bases and J lost 4; bases outside the gene matches: 7. CDR3 length equals 16 residues. Looked up from germline, CDR1 is GTSNPN and CDR2 is SVGIG (reference sequence). The CDR3 sequence is CAWSVIGTGFNQPQHF. The CDR3 DNA reads TGTGCCTGGAGTGTTATTGGGACAGGGTTTAATCAGCCCCAGCATTTT.

The J gene is TRBJ1-2, the V gene TRBV5-6; D unclear. The V gene lost 4 bases and the J gene lost 7 bases, with 17 bases spanning the gap. The CDR3 is 14 amino acids. The germline V gene has CDR1 SGHDT and CDR2 YYEEEE. The CDR3 sequence: CASSVQQWLGGYTF. The CDR3 nucleotides read TGTGCCAGCAGCGTCCAACAGTGGCTCGGTGGCTACACCTTC.

The rearrangement uses TRBV6-5 and TRBJ2-1; D perhaps matches TRBD1 (6 bases). Germline loops: CDR1 MNHEY, CDR2 SVGAGI. The CDR3 runs 14 residues. V shed 6 bases and J shed 10 bases, with 19 bases lying between them. The CDR3 nucleotides are TGTGCCAGCAGCAAGGGCCGCCTTGGGGGCGAGCAGTTCTTC. Its protein product is CASSKGRLGGEQFF.

The chain combines TRBV9 with TRBJ2-2, with D perhaps matching TRBD1 (6 bases). The length of the CDR3 is 16 residues. V lost 0 bases to trimming and J lost 0 bases, with 9 bases between them. Germline CDR1 reads SGDLS; CDR2 reads YYNGEE. Here the CDR3 DNA reads TGTGCCAGCAGCGTAGTTGGGGGCCCGAACACCGGGGAGCTGTTTTTT. It codes for CASSVVGGPNTGELFF.

The genes are TRBV25-1 and TRBJ1-2, with D tentatively TRBD1 (5 bases). Trimming took 2 bases from V and 6 from J, leaving 10 bases between them. CDR1 is MGHDK, CDR2 SYGVNS, per germline. CDR3 length: 13 amino acids. The CDR3 sequence is CASSERTSDGYTF. The CDR3 DNA is TGTGCCAGCAGTGAAAGGACATCCGATGGCTACACCTTC.

The V and J genes are TRBV30 and TRBJ1-2; 8 bases are a match to TRBD1. With V trimmed by 3 bases and J by 7 bases, 10 bases remained unmatched. CDR3 length: 14 amino acids. In germline, CDR1 is GTSNPN, CDR2 SVGIG (reference sequence). The CDR3 DNA follows: TGTGCCTGGAGACCAGACAGGGGACGCCCTGGCTACACCTTC. Protein sequence: CAWRPDRGRPGYTF.

V usage is TRBV7-8 and J usage is TRBJ2-5; 9 bases align to TRBD2. CDR1 and CDR2 from the germline V gene are SGHVS and FQNEAQ. This CDR3 region has 14 residues. V lost 4 bases, J lost 6 bases, and 6 bases stayed unmatched. CDR3 residues: CASSSPSGAKTQYF. The DNA of the CDR3 is TGTGCCAGCAGCTCCCCTAGCGGGGCGAAGACCCAGTACTTC. Filled out from reference TRBV7-8 and TRBJ2-5, the complete variable domain reads GAGVSQSPRYKVAKRGQDVALRCDPISGHVSLFWYQQALGQGPEFLTYFQNEAQLDKSGLPSDRFFAERPEGSVSTLKIQRTQQEDSAVYLCASSSPSGAKTQYFGPGTRLLVL.

This clone turned up a few times. The chain has TRBV27 and TRBJ1-5; possibly TRBD1 for D (5 bases). This CDR3 has 13 residues. CDR1 is MNHEY, CDR2 SMNVEV, per germline (reference sequence). V was pared by 4 bases and J by 4 bases, with 8 bases between. The CDR3 loop is CASSSAGNQPQHF. CDR3 bases: TGTGCCAGCAGTTCCGCAGGGAATCAGCCCCAGCATTTT.

The DNA for the CDR3 is TGTGCCAGCAGTAAGGCGGGCAGCCTCACAGATACGCAGTATTTT. Its translation is CASSKAGSLTDTQYF. V and J are TRBV5-4 and TRBJ2-3; D is perhaps TRBD2 (5 bases). This CDR3 spans 15 amino acids. Trimming removed 5 bases from V and 2 bases from J, with 15 bases in between. Germline V gene lookup returns CDR1 SGHNT and CDR2 YYREEE (reference sequence). The variable domain in full, with the rest retrieved from reference TRBV5-4 and TRBJ2-3, is ETGVTQSPTHLIKTRGQQVTLRCSSQSGHNTVSWYQQALGQGPQFIFQYYREEENGRGNFPPRFSGLQFPNYSSELNVNALELDDSALYLCASSKAGSLTDTQYFGPGTRLTVL.

V usage is TRBV19 and J usage is TRBJ1-2, with D tentatively TRBD1 (5 bases). The CDR3 extends over 17 amino acids. Trimming shortened V by 4 bases and J by 1 base, and 19 bases separated the two germline ends. Looked up from germline, CDR1 is LNHDA and CDR2 is SQIVND (reference sequence). The CDR3 here is CASSTIYKGQDNYGYTF. The CDR3 DNA sequence: TGTGCCAGTAGTACGATCTACAAGGGGCAGGATAACTATGGCTACACCTTC. The variable domain in full, with the rest retrieved from reference TRBV19 and TRBJ1-2, is DGGITQSPKYLFRKEGQNVTLSCEQNLNHDAMYWYRQDPGQGLRLIYYSQIVNDFQKGDIAEGYSVSREKKESFPLTVTSAQKNPTAFYLCASSTIYKGQDNYGYTFGSGTRLTVV.

The gene calls are TRBV4-3 and TRBJ1-4, with D unclear. The CDR3 length is 16 residues. The germline CDR1 and CDR2 sequences are LGHNA and YSLEER. The germline V and J ends were trimmed by 3 bases and 7 bases, with 18 bases remaining between them. CDR3 in DNA: TGCGCCAGCAGCCAGCAGCTTGGAGCCCGCGGTGAAAAACTGTTTTTT. This translates into CASSQQLGARGEKLFF.

This rearrangement joins TRBV18 to TRBJ1-6; 7 bases map to TRBD1. Germline CDR1 is KGHSH and CDR2 is LQKENI. V lost 5 bases and J lost 3; bases outside the gene matches: 7. The CDR3 is 16 residues long. The CDR3: CASSSRTGDYNSPLHF. DNA for the CDR3: TGTGCCAGCTCATCTCGGACAGGAGACTATAATTCACCCCTCCACTTT.

The chain joins TRBV3-1 (or the pseudogene TRBV3-2) to TRBJ2-1; D is possibly TRBD1 (6 bases). V lost 0 bases and J 5 bases, leaving 14 bases between the germline ends. This CDR3 contains 16 residues. Per germline, CDR1 LGHDT and CDR2 YNNKEL (reference sequence). The CDR3, as DNA: TGTGCCAGCAGCCAAGAAACAGGGATTTGGAACAATGAGCAGTTCTTC. As protein: CASSQETGIWNNEQFF.

J is TRBJ1-2 and V is TRBV27; TRBD1 is a possible D gene (5 bases). The CDR3 is 13 amino acids. Trimming cost V 3 bases and J 4 bases, with 9 bases left between them. Per the germline V gene, CDR1 is MNHEY and CDR2 is SMNVEV (reference sequence). CDR3 nucleotide sequence: TGTGCCAGCAGTTTGGGGCGGCTCTATGGCTACACCTTC. It translates to CASSLGRLYGYTF.

J is TRBJ2-3 and V is TRBV3-1 (or the pseudogene TRBV3-2); 14 bases are shared with TRBD2. From germline, CDR1 is LGHDT and CDR2 YNNKEL (reference sequence). CDR3 length equals 13 residues. Trimming at V came to 4 bases and at J to 14 bases, leaving 5 bases not matched to a gene. DNA of the CDR3: TGTGCCAGCAGCCCAGGGACTAGCGGGAGTCGGTATTTT. Protein product: CASSPGTSGSRYF.

This clone was picked up a small number of times. The chain combines TRBV4-3 with TRBJ1-1; 7 nucleotides agree with TRBD1. CDR3 length equals 15 residues. CDR1 is LGHNA, CDR2 YSLEER, per germline. Trimming took 0 bases from V and 1 from J; bases not matched to a gene: 2. This CDR3 reads CASSQDRGPNTEAFF. CDR3 coding DNA: TGCGCCAGCAGCCAAGATAGGGGGCCGAACACTGAAGCTTTCTTT.